This T cell receptor beta chain derives from a study of blood T cells in healthy people across ages. Then a second PCR, running roughly 7 to 11 cycles, was carried out with a sample-barcoded 5' primer and a J-beta primer mix. TCRdb used MiXCR to reprocess the 5' RACE reads, holding one entry per CDR3 protein. The sample has hundreds of thousands of distinct CDR3 sequences; about 48% are singletons. From germline, CDR1 is DFQATT and CDR2 SNEGSKA (reference sequence). The CDR3 is 14 residues long. The V gene end was trimmed by 2 bases and the J gene end by 1 base; junction bases not matched to a gene: 2.

V gene TRBV20-1 combines with J gene TRBJ2-3; 8 nucleotides match TRBD2. Sequencing input: blood. The TCR sequence derives from a man between 25 and 39 years old in good health. CDR3 DNA sequence: TGCAGTGCTAGAAGAGCGGGGGGCACAGATACGCAGTATTTT. Its protein product is CSARRAGGTDTQYF.